This T cell receptor beta chain was identified during a study of T cells after posttransplantation cyclophosphamide (dated by TCRdb to 2016 to 2017). General notes on the study: Using TRB sequencing, the study followed how the T cell repertoire reconstituted after myeloablative bone marrow transplantation in which posttransplantation cyclophosphamide served as GVHD prophylaxis. Public TRB sequences were queried against a database of over 3,000 sequences associated with responses to pathogens, tumor antigens, self-antigens and alloantigens. Samples from 35 to 45 PTCy-treated patients, along with samples from about 16 of their related bone marrow donors, underwent antigen receptor sequencing. In 3 patients, up to about 3 additional blood samples taken between 2 and 5.2 years after transplant also underwent TRB sequencing, as did pretransplant blood from several patients. TRB sequencing was performed on blood from all 34 PTCy patients with 1-year posttransplant specimens. Because TRA and TRB clonality were tightly correlated in nine or ten samples, subsequent TCR analyses were focused on TRB only.

About this clone itself: What this receptor recognizes is not known. Per-nucleotide qualities are absent, and no much larger clonotype sits a single base away.

Points the paper makes about the study in general: The TRB repertoires of T cells infiltrating skin or the GI tract showed only limited overlap with the TRB repertoires found in blood. Donor-recipient similarity was low at 1-2 months but rose over the first year, and later blood repertoires were often dominated by donor CD8+ memory clones. Across fewer than 50 patients, recipient CMV seropositivity and CMV reactivation were highly associated with TRB clonality; PTCy diversity was similar to CNI/methotrexate controls.

The control group consisted of 10 to 12 patients who received myeloablative marrow transplants with methotrexate plus a calcineurin inhibitor and who were sampled 1 year after transplant. Peripheral blood and bone marrow mononuclear cells were isolated by Ficoll-Hypaque density centrifugation and were cryopreserved. TRB sequencing was run on genomic DNA with either the immunoSEQ assay at survey resolution or the hsTCRB kit. On the study's bioinformatics: The immunoSEQ software handled the initial read processing, while the LymphoSeq R package was used for the repertoire analyses. Clonality was computed as 1 minus normalized Shannon entropy; Gini coefficient was also calculated for each TRB dataset. Phenotypes of unsorted samples were inferred by mapping TRB sequences from sorted subsets of the recipient or donor onto the same recipient's unsorted samples. What TCRdb holds here is the immuneACCESS table cut down to in-frame rearrangements. Part of the clones is not present; checked against another copy, under half of the missing clones reflect an unresolved V gene, and the others are unexplained. That table is the source of V, J and clone size, and D and trimming were worked out from the DNA. In all, the sample holds around 15,000 clones, and roughly 85% of those were seen once. Around 30% of the sample belongs to the ten largest clones.

At the junction V is shortened by 0 bases and J by 4 bases, with 7 bases in between. The CDR3 covers 13 residues, taking in both the cysteine and the phenylalanine. Only the CDR3 portion is preserved as DNA: 39 bases, with reading frame beginning at the first base. CDR1 and CDR2, per the germline V gene (reference sequence), are SGHNT and YYREEE. The V and J segments used are TRBV5-4 and TRBJ2-5; TRBD1 might be the D gene, on 5 matching bases. The clonotype was recovered from a female patient aged 18 to 35 who received an allogeneic stem cell transplant from an unrelated donor, was CMV-positive, and had acute and chronic GVHD. Following a transplant, some T cells may be graft donor cells, not patient cells. The sequenced sample was PBMCs, obtained after allogeneic stem cell transplant with calcineurin inhibitor and methotrexate. The nucleotide sequence reads TGTGCCAGCAGCTTGGGGGGCGGAGAGACCCAGTACTTC. Translated, it reads CASSLGGGETQYF.